Presented here are 13 T cell receptor beta chains from one specimen sequenced in a study of blood T cell repertoires in COVID-19. The assay was immunoSEQ multiplex PCR, and TCRdb's table has in-frame clones only and misses some. The repertoire consists of approximately 200,000 clones, with around 82% occurring once and the leading ten covering roughly 12%. The sample taken for sequencing was PBMCs or T cells enriched from blood (not recorded which). The receptors were gathered from a middle-aged man who had recovered from COVID-19.

The rearrangement links TRBV28 to TRBJ2-1; 10 bases align to TRBD1. With 8 bases clipped from V and 9 bases from J, the junction kept 7 bases outside the gene matches. This CDR3 has 13 residues. Germline V gives CDR1 MDHEN, CDR2 SYDVKM. CDR3 loop: CASRQGARGEQFF. The CDR3 DNA is TGTGCCAGCCGACAGGGGGCGCGGGGTGAGCAGTTCTTC.

The chain carries TRBV24-1 and TRBJ2-1; 9 bases fit TRBD1. The germline CDR1 and CDR2 sequences are KGHDR and SFDVKD. The J segment lost 6 bases and the V segment lost 3 bases, leaving 8 bases of the junction unmatched. CDR3 size: 16 residues. The CDR3 DNA sequence: TGTGCCACCAGTGATAGGACAGGGGCTAGGGGCAATGAGCAGTTCTTC. Its protein product is CATSDRTGARGNEQFF.

This clone came up once. The chain is built from TRBV29-1 and TRBJ1-1; the D is unclear. Germline values: CDR1 SQVTM, CDR2 ANQGSEA. V lost 7 bases to trimming and J lost 4 bases, with 10 bases between them. The CDR3 runs to 11 residues. The CDR3 DNA is TGCAGCGCTAGCCCCTCCACTGAAGCTTTCTTT. This gives the protein CSASPSTEAFF. Variable domain in full (rest from reference TRBV29-1 and TRBJ1-1): SAVISQKPSRDICQRGTSLTIQCQVDSQVTMMFWYRQQPGQSLTLIATANQGSEATYESGFVIDKFPISRPNLTFSTLTVSNMSPEDSSIYLCSASPSTEAFFGQGTRLTVV.

The chain joins TRBV5-6 to TRBJ2-7, with D uncertain. Germline CDR1 SGHDT, CDR2 YYEEEE. The CDR3 covers 15 residues. V lost 0 bases and J lost 0, with 10 bases in between. CDR3 protein: CASSLASGFSYEQYF. The CDR3 DNA reads as TGTGCCAGCAGCTTGGCCTCAGGCTTCTCCTACGAGCAGTACTTC. Using reference TRBV5-6 and TRBJ2-7 for the parts outside the CDR3, the full variable domain is DAGVTQSPTHLIKTRGQQVTLRCSPKSGHDTVSWYQQALGQGPQFIFQYYEEEERQRGNFPDRFSGHQFPNYSSELNVNALLLGDSALYLCASSLASGFSYEQYFGPGTRLTVT.

This chain links TRBV7-2 with TRBJ1-1; D gene uncertain. The length of the CDR3 is 14 residues. V dropped 0 bases and J dropped 6 bases, with 11 bases sitting between them. Germline CDR1 is SGHTA and CDR2 is FQGNSA. For the CDR3, the DNA is TGTGCCAGCAGCTTAGCGCGTTCGGCGGCTGAAGCTTTCTTT. It translates to CASSLARSAAEAFF.

This chain joins TRBV19 and TRBJ2-2, with D possibly matching TRBD2 (6 bases). The V end was cut by 6 bases, the J end by 0 bases, with 11 bases between. The germline V gene encodes CDR1 LNHDA and CDR2 SQIVND (reference sequence). This CDR3 comprises 15 residues. Written as DNA, the CDR3 is TGTGCCAGTAGGGTTGGCGGGGCGAACACCGGGGAGCTGTTTTTT. Translation: CASRVGGANTGELFF. Supplemented by reference TRBV19 and TRBJ2-2, the full variable domain reads DGGITQSPKYLFRKEGQNVTLSCEQNLNHDAMYWYRQDPGQGLRLIYYSQIVNDFQKGDIAEGYSVSREKKESFPLTVTSAQKNPTAFYLCASRVGGANTGELFFGEGSRLTVL.

This clone has just a few counts. This chain uses TRBV6-5 with TRBJ1-5, with 8 bases aligning to TRBD1. Trimming removed 6 bases from V and 1 base from J; junction bases left unmatched: 5. The CDR3 length is 15 residues. The germline gives CDR1 MNHEY, CDR2 SVGAGI. The CDR3 bases are TGTGCCAGCAGAAGGGACAGGATAAGCAATCAGCCCCAGCATTTT. Translation gives CASRRDRISNQPQHF.

Only one count was recorded for this clone. The chain has TRBV9 and TRBJ2-3, with TRBD1 matching over 7 bases. The CDR3 loop spans 16 amino acids. V was clipped by 4 bases and J by 0 bases; unmatched bases: 8. CDR1 is SGDLS, CDR2 YYNGEE, per germline. In DNA form, the CDR3 reads TGTGCCAGCAGCCCCCGACAGGGTTCAAGCACAGATACGCAGTATTTT. Its translation: CASSPRQGSSTDTQYF.

V and J are TRBV5-1 and TRBJ1-6; the D gene is possibly TRBD1 (5 bases). Germline V gene data show CDR1 as SGHRS and CDR2 as YFSETQ. This CDR3 contains 15 residues. The V end lost 1 base, the J end lost 5 bases, and 10 bases lay between the germline ends. CDR3 in amino acids: CASSLQGANNSPLHF. CDR3 nucleotides: TGCGCCAGCAGCTTGCAAGGGGCGAATAATTCACCCCTCCACTTT.

The chain combines TRBV18 with TRBJ1-5; D is ambiguous. The germline gives CDR1 KGHSH, CDR2 LQKENI. This CDR3 contains 16 residues. The V and J ends lost 3 bases and 4 bases respectively, with 16 bases between them. CDR3 in DNA: TGTGCCAGCTCACCCTTCCCCGAGGTGGTTAATCAGCCCCAGCATTTT. It translates to CASSPFPEVVNQPQHF.

The chain combines TRBV3-1 (or the pseudogene TRBV3-2) with TRBJ1-3, with D unresolved. Per the germline V gene, CDR1 is LGHDT and CDR2 is YNNKEL (reference sequence). Trimming removed 0 bases from V and 4 bases from J, with 10 bases in between. The CDR3 is 15 residues long. The CDR3 loop reads CASSQEHLSGNTIYF. The CDR3 nucleotides read TGTGCCAGCAGCCAAGAACACCTCTCGGGAAACACCATATATTTT.

This CDR3 is CASSAGQAGDTQYF. CDR3 DNA sequence: TGTGCCAGCAGCGCCGGCCAGGCGGGAGATACGCAGTATTTT. The gene calls are TRBV4-2 and TRBJ2-3; tentatively, D is TRBD2 (5 bases). V was cut by 5 bases and J by 5 bases, with 14 bases left in between. This CDR3 has 14 residues. Germline V CDR1 and CDR2: LGHNA, YNFKEQ.

Here the CDR3 reads CASSQEAGGLAGADTQYF. Written as DNA, the CDR3 is TGCGCCAGCAGCCAAGAAGCTGGAGGACTAGCGGGAGCAGATACGCAGTATTTT. The rearrangement uses TRBV4-3 and TRBJ2-3, with 13 bases aligning to TRBD2. CDR3 size: 18 residues. From germline, CDR1 is LGHNA and CDR2 YSLEER. V was clipped by 0 bases and J by 4 bases; unmatched bases: 7.